This T cell receptor beta chain came from a study of vaccination effects on CD4 cells after COVID-19. Study summary: Post-vaccine specimens arrived a median 72 days past the second dose.

In regard to this clone: Its antigen is as yet unknown.

Sequencing in the ViraFEST assay came after antigen-specific CD4+ T cells had been expanded with viral peptide pools, which were used to stimulate PBMC. Isolating CD4+ T cells followed about 10 days of culture. Every participant took two doses of the BNT162b2 or mRNA-1273 vaccine. Profiling relied on immunoSEQ multiplex PCR, and the TCRdb table lists in-frame clones only, not all of them. The table shows more than 35,000 clones, with approximately 82% occurring only once. This sequence originates from a human donor who received a COVID-19 vaccine. Some clones in this sample may be carry-over from other donors' samples. Sequences were derived from CD4+ T cells from PBMCs cultured with HCoV-NL63 spike peptides, sampled after COVID-19 vaccination.

The CDR3 DNA is TGTGCCAGCAGCCCGCTCACAGGGGGCGGGGAGCTGTTTTTT. Translated: CASSPLTGGGELFF. The rearrangement links TRBV9 to TRBJ2-2, with TRBD1 identical over 8 bases. This CDR3 comprises 14 residues. The germline gives CDR1 SGDLS, CDR2 YYNGEE. V gave up 4 bases and J gave up 7 bases; unmatched junction bases: 6.